Below, 26 T cell receptor beta chains from the same sample are listed, as sequenced in a study of a mutant IDH1 vaccine in newly diagnosed glioma. Repertoires were generated with immunoSEQ multiplex PCR, while TCRdb's copy carries only in-frame clones and drops some. The sample lists more than 80,000 clones, 80% to 90% occurring once. The time point is: baseline, week 1 (first vaccination visit). Treatment given: pre-vaccination baseline after standard-of-care therapy. The specimen was PBMCs, collected from a glioma patient treated with radiotherapy, temozolomide or both. The receptor set was obtained from a woman aged 45-59 years with glioma.

J is TRBJ1-1 and V is TRBV6-1; D uncertain. V was cut by 10 bases and J by 0 bases, with 12 bases left in between. Germline CDR1 and CDR2: MNHNS and SASEGT. This CDR3 spans 13 amino acids. CDR3 region: CAIPGYMNTEAFF. CDR3 DNA sequence: TGTGCCATACCGGGTTACATGAACACTGAAGCTTTCTTT.

The rearrangement uses TRBV7-2 and TRBJ1-1; a possible D gene is TRBD1 (5 bases). CDR1 is SGHTA, CDR2 FQGNSA, per germline. CDR3 size: 14 residues. V was clipped by 1 base and J by 4 bases, with 10 bases between them. CDR3 region: CASSLGGLPTEAFF. The CDR3 DNA is TGTGCCAGCAGCTTAGGGGGACTACCCACTGAAGCTTTCTTT.

V gene TRBV19 combines with J gene TRBJ2-7; possibly TRBD1 or TRBD2 for D (5 bases each). Trimming shortened V by 3 bases and J by 2 bases, and 20 bases separated the two germline ends. CDR1 is LNHDA and CDR2 is SQIVND in the germline V gene (reference sequence). The CDR3 sequence is 17 residues long. The CDR3 sequence is CASSIYPTGTATYEQYF. The CDR3, as DNA: TGTGCCAGTAGTATCTACCCAACCGGGACCGCTACCTACGAGCAGTACTTC.

This chain joins TRBV6-5 and TRBJ2-1; D unresolved. Per the germline V gene, CDR1 is MNHEY and CDR2 is SVGAGI. The length of the CDR3 is 14 residues. Trimming took 6 bases from V and 6 from J, leaving 15 bases between them. CDR3 coding DNA: TGTGCCAGCAGCCGGAAATCCCTCTCCAATGAGCAGTTCTTC. The encoded protein is CASSRKSLSNEQFF.

The chain employs TRBV13 and TRBJ2-5; TRBD2 might be the D (5 bases). The CDR3 has 13 amino acids. Trimming took 9 bases from V and 5 from J, leaving 16 bases between them. Germline V CDR1 and CDR2: PRHDT, FYEKMQ (reference sequence). The DNA for the CDR3 is TGTGCCAGTGCGCGAGTAGCGACGGAGACCCAGTACTTC. It translates to CASARVATETQYF.

This clone was counted only a few times. CDR3 loop: CASSLRNTEAFF. The DNA for the CDR3 is TGTGCCAGCAGTTTGCGGAACACTGAAGCTTTCTTT. The chain combines TRBV6-5 with TRBJ1-1; no clear D gene. V lost 4 bases and J lost 1, with 4 bases in between. Germline assignment: CDR1 MNHEY and CDR2 SVGAGI. CDR3 size: 12 residues.

This clone was observed a handful of times. V and J are TRBV2 and TRBJ1-5; D unclear. Trimming removed 7 bases at V and 6 bases at J, with 16 bases between. The CDR3 sequence is 14 residues long. CDR1 is SNHLY, CDR2 FYNNEI, per germline. DNA for the CDR3: TGTGCCAGCACGGTTCAGATAGGGTTTCAGCCCCAGCATTTT. Translating it yields CASTVQIGFQPQHF.

The rearrangement joins TRBV11-3 to TRBJ2-7, with no clear D. The germline V gene encodes CDR1 SGHNT and CDR2 YENEEA. Trimming took off 2 bases at V and 3 bases at J, with 11 bases between the two ends. The CDR3 contains 14 residues. This CDR3 is CASSLNNGGYEQYF. The CDR3, as DNA: TGTGCCAGCAGCTTAAATAATGGCGGCTACGAGCAGTACTTC.

The chain is built from TRBV23-1 and TRBJ1-1; possible D gene TRBD1, 6 bases. TRBV23-1 is given ORF status, its function remaining uncertain. The CDR3 runs to 12 residues. The V end lost 6 bases, the J end lost 5 bases, and 10 bases lay between the germline ends. The CDR3 region is CASRNTGTEAFF. In DNA, the CDR3 is TGCGCCAGCAGAAATACAGGGACTGAAGCTTTCTTT.

The J gene is TRBJ2-7, the V gene TRBV29-1; the D is unclear. V lost 4 bases and J 1 base, leaving 11 bases between the germline ends. The CDR3 loop spans 13 amino acids. Germline CDR1 SQVTM, CDR2 ANQGSEA. In nucleotides, the CDR3 is TGCAGCGTTGTTTCGACAAGATCCTACGAGCAGTACTTC. Protein sequence: CSVVSTRSYEQYF.

The genes are TRBV19 and TRBJ1-2, with a weak D call TRBD1 (6 bases). Trimming stripped 8 bases from V and 8 bases from J, with 27 bases between. The germline V gene encodes CDR1 LNHDA and CDR2 SQIVND (reference sequence). This CDR3 has 16 residues. CDR3 coding DNA: TGTGCCAGTGCTTCCCGAGGCGGGGGGCTTACTAGAGGCTACACCTTC. This translates into CASASRGGGLTRGYTF.

CDR3 nucleotides: TGTGCCAGCAGTGTAGGGGGGTTAGGGGCCAACGTCCTGACTTTC. Its protein product is CASSVGGLGANVLTF. The chain joins TRBV25-1 to TRBJ2-6, with D tentatively TRBD1 or TRBD2 (6 bases each). CDR3 size: 15 residues. V lost 4 bases, J lost 4 bases, and 11 bases lay in between. The V gene's germline CDR1 is MGHDK and CDR2 SYGVNS.

The chain is built from TRBV5-1 and TRBJ1-5, with D unresolved. Trimming pared 5 bases from V and 4 bases from J, leaving 16 bases between. The CDR3 consists of 15 residues. Germline V gene data show CDR1 as SGHRS and CDR2 as YFSETQ. CDR3: CASREGTEPNQPQHF. CDR3 in DNA: TGCGCCAGCAGGGAGGGAACAGAGCCGAATCAGCCCCAGCATTTT.

The gene calls are TRBV5-1 and TRBJ2-4, with D perhaps TRBD1 (8 bases). Per the germline V gene, CDR1 is SGHRS and CDR2 is YFSETQ. The CDR3 runs 14 residues. Between the trimmed V and J ends, which lost 4 bases and 5 bases, there was a span of 13 bases. Here the CDR3 reads CASSPTGGENIQYF. For the CDR3, the DNA is TGCGCCAGCAGCCCTACAGGGGGGGAAAACATTCAGTACTTC.

This chain connects TRBV6-5 to TRBJ2-5; D possibly corresponds to TRBD2 (6 bases). This CDR3 spans 14 amino acids. Germline V gives CDR1 MNHEY, CDR2 SVGAGI. Deletions cut 0 bases from V and 7 bases from J, with 12 bases between. The CDR3 reads CASSYSAGGGTQYF. Here the CDR3 DNA reads TGTGCCAGCAGTTACTCGGCCGGGGGAGGGACCCAGTACTTC.

This chain connects TRBV9 to TRBJ1-4, with 8 positions matching TRBD1. J gave up 8 bases and V 3 bases, and 3 bases lay outside the gene matches. Looked up from germline, CDR1 is SGDLS and CDR2 is YYNGEE. The CDR3 contains 13 residues. The CDR3 reads CASSARDREKLFF. The CDR3 DNA is TGTGCCAGCAGCGCTAGGGACAGGGAAAAACTGTTTTTT.

The chain links TRBV27 to TRBJ2-3; D ambiguous. Trimming shortened V by 0 bases and J by 6 bases, and 13 bases separated the two germline ends. This CDR3 is 15 amino acids long. The germline V gene encodes CDR1 MNHEY and CDR2 SMNVEV (reference sequence). The DNA of the CDR3 is TGTGCCAGCAGTTTATCGGTCTTGGGCCTGGATACGCAGTATTTT. This codes for CASSLSVLGLDTQYF.

The chain recombines TRBV19 with TRBJ2-5; possible D gene TRBD1, 6 bases. This CDR3 has 15 residues. From germline, CDR1 is LNHDA and CDR2 SQIVND (reference sequence). V shed 5 bases and J shed 3 bases, with 16 bases lying between them. The CDR3 coding sequence is TGTGCCAGTAGTTTCAGGGGCGAGGGAAAAGAGACCCAGTACTTC. This encodes CASSFRGEGKETQYF.

The chain employs TRBV7-9 and TRBJ2-5; perhaps TRBD2 as D (6 bases). CDR3 size: 13 residues. Germline-derived CDR1 and CDR2 are SEHNR and FQNEAQ (reference sequence). Deletions cut 5 bases from V and 5 bases from J, with 12 bases between. CDR3 amino acids: CASSPSVAETQYF. CDR3 coding DNA: TGTGCCAGCAGCCCTAGCGTGGCGGAGACCCAGTACTTC.

The chain joins TRBV7-2 to TRBJ1-2; 11 bases align to TRBD1. Germline V gene lookup returns CDR1 SGHTA and CDR2 FQGNSA. Trimming took 4 bases from V and 7 from J; bases not matched to a gene: 5. The CDR3 extends over 14 amino acids. The CDR3 sequence is CASSSGTGGLGYTF. Here the CDR3 DNA reads TGTGCCAGCAGCTCCGGGACAGGGGGACTTGGCTACACCTTC. Looking up the rest from reference TRBV7-2 and TRBJ1-2 gives the full variable domain: GAGVSQSPSNKVTEKGKDVELRCDPISGHTALYWYRQSLGQGLEFLIYFQGNSAPDKSGLPSDRFSAERTGGSVSTLTIQRTQQEDSAVYLCASSSGTGGLGYTFGSGTRLTVV.

Here the CDR3 reads CASSGTGGAGQETQYF. DNA for the CDR3: TGTGCCAGCAGTGGTACAGGGGGCGCGGGGCAAGAGACCCAGTACTTC. The rearrangement uses TRBV6-1 and TRBJ2-5; the match to TRBD1 covers 9 bases. CDR1 MNHNS and CDR2 SASEGT come from the germline V gene. With 4 bases clipped from V and 2 bases from J, the junction kept 8 bases outside the gene matches. This CDR3 spans 16 amino acids.

This clone was recorded only once. The CDR3: CASTLSGYADTQYF. In DNA form, the CDR3 reads TGCGCCAGCACCTTATCAGGGTACGCAGATACGCAGTATTTT. The chain combines TRBV5-1 with TRBJ2-3, with D possibly matching TRBD1 (5 bases). Trimming left V 6 bases short and J 4 bases short, with 15 bases between. Per germline, CDR1 SGHRS and CDR2 YFSETQ. The CDR3 spans 14 residues.

As regards this clone: Its ends do not fully match the called genes, so a read error is possible. The rearrangement links TRBV7-7 to TRBJ1-4, with 11 nucleotides matching TRBD1. From germline, CDR1 is SSHAT and CDR2 FNYEAQ (reference sequence). CDR3 length: 16 amino acids. The CDR3 DNA sequence: TGTGCTAGCAGCCAAGGACAGGGGGCCCCCCAAGAAAAACTGTTTTTT. This translates into CASSQGQGAPQEKLFF.

V and J are TRBV19 and TRBJ2-7, with D tentatively TRBD1 (5 bases). Germline CDR1 is LNHDA and CDR2 is SQIVND (reference sequence). CDR3 length: 15 residues. The germline V and J ends were trimmed by 0 bases and 4 bases, with 13 bases remaining between them. Written as DNA, the CDR3 is TGTGCCAGTAGTATAGACAGGGTTCCCTGGTACGAGCAGTACTTC. Its translation: CASSIDRVPWYEQYF.

The V and J genes are TRBV9 and TRBJ2-1; D is ambiguous. V dropped 0 bases and J dropped 14 bases, with 9 bases sitting between them. The germline V gene encodes CDR1 SGDLS and CDR2 YYNGEE. The CDR3 covers 11 residues. The CDR3 spells CASSVEDGEFF. The CDR3, as DNA: TGTGCCAGCAGCGTAGAGGATGGAGAGTTCTTC.

CDR3 region: CASSLWWDSSTPLHF. The CDR3, as DNA: TGTGCCAGCAGTTTATGGTGGGACAGCTCCACACCCCTCCACTTT. The rearrangement links TRBV28 to TRBJ1-6, with 7 bases aligning to TRBD1. The CDR3 consists of 15 residues. The junction had 7 bases not matched to a gene; V was cut back by 0 bases and J by 11 bases. Germline lookup yields CDR1 MDHEN and CDR2 SYDVKM.